The clone carrying this T cell receptor (beta chain) was recorded once. The antigen is unknown. Germline V CDR1 and CDR2: KGHSH, LQKENI. V was pared by 4 bases and J by 4 bases, with 7 bases of the junction left unmatched. The CDR3 length is 16 residues. This sample was included in a study of cytomegalovirus exposure and HLA in healthy donors. General observations from the study: Later, TCR association rates were found to vary by HLA locus, highest for DRB1 and lowest for HLA-C.

A multiplex PCR was run with 60 Vbeta primers and 13 Jbeta primers. Data came from immunoSEQ multiplex PCR; TCRdb stores just in-frame clones and leaves some out. Among some 180,000 clones listed, 70% to 80% were seen once. The sequenced sample consisted of PBMCs. This sequence was found in a woman in her 30s in good health and CMV-seronegative. This chain connects TRBV18 to TRBJ2-5, with TRBD2 matching 12 bases. The CDR3 here is CASSRLGLAGSETQYF. The DNA of the CDR3 is TGTGCCAGCTCACGACTCGGACTAGCGGGGTCAGAGACCCAGTACTTC. The full variable domain, completed using reference TRBV18 and TRBJ2-5, is NAGVMQNPRHLVRRRGQEARLRCSPMKGHSHVYWYRQLPEEGLKFMVYLQKENIIDESGMPKERFSAEFPKEGPSILRIQQVVRGDSAAYFCASSRLGLAGSETQYFGPGTRLLVL.